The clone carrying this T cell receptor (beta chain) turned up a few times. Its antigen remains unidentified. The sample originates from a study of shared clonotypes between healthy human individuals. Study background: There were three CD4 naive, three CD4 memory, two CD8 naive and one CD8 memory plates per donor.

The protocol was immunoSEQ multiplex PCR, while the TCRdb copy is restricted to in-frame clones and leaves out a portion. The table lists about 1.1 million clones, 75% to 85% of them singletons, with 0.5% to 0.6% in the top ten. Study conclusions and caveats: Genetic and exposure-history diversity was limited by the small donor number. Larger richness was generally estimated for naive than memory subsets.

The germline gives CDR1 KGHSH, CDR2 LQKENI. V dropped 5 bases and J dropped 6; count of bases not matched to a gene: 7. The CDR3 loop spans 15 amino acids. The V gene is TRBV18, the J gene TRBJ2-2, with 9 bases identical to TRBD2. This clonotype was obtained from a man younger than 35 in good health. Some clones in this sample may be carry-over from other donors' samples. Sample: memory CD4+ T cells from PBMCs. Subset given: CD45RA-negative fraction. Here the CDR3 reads CASSSNAGGAGELFF. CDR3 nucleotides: TGTGCCAGCTCATCCAACGCGGGAGGGGCCGGGGAGCTGTTTTTT.